This entry describes one T cell receptor beta chain. Antigen: not known. The data stem from a study of cytomegalovirus exposure and HLA in healthy donors. This CDR3 is built from 16 residues. Germline V gene lookup returns CDR1 SGHNT and CDR2 YENEEA. Trimming took off 0 bases at V and 3 bases at J, with 15 bases between the two ends. The PCR ran on 60 Vbeta and 13 Jbeta primers. Original processing notes: A follow-up analysis tallied 70 million to 80 million unique TCR beta chains, roughly 11 million shared. TCRdb's copy holds only in-frame clones and misses some; the assay was immunoSEQ multiplex PCR. V, J and clone size derive from that table, while D and trimming were established from the DNA sequence. The sample lists 70,000 or so clones, 75% to 90% occurring once. Study observations and caveats: A later analysis found common viral pathogens apparently linked to several of the most significant clusters. The study labeled 164 TCR beta chains cytomegalovirus-associated.

The TCR sequence derives from a woman in her 30s in good health and CMV-seronegative. The sequenced sample was PBMCs. The chain carries TRBV11-3 and TRBJ2-7, with D possibly being TRBD1 (9 bases). The CDR3 reads CASSLDSGTGLYEQYF. The CDR3, as DNA: TGTGCCAGCAGCTTAGATAGCGGGACAGGGCTCTACGAGCAGTACTTC.